The next 20 T cell receptor beta chains were all read from a single sample in a study of T-cell memory formation after mild COVID-19. TCRdb independently ran MiXCR on the 5' RACE reads; one entry per CDR3 protein. The profile shows 540,000 or so distinct CDR3 sequences, 20% of them singletons. Sequenced input: PBMCs or a T cell subset sorted from them (not recorded which). Receptors originate from an adult woman who had mild COVID-19 (a few samples of this study predate the infection). Cell type and time point are not known.

The chain uses TRBV5-1 and TRBJ2-2, with D perhaps matching TRBD1 (6 bases). Germline V gene sequence: CDR1 SGHRS, CDR2 YFSETQ. V lost 1 base to trimming and J lost 4 bases, with 14 bases between them. The CDR3 sequence is 16 residues long. The CDR3 DNA follows: TGCGCCAGCAGCTTGCCCCGGACAGATTTCACCGGGGAGCTGTTTTTT. This encodes CASSLPRTDFTGELFF.

CDR3 coding DNA: TGTGCCAGCAGCGTAGATCCCCCGGGAGCCTCAAATGAAAAACTGTTTTTT. Amino acid sequence: CASSVDPPGASNEKLFF. The genes are TRBV9 and TRBJ1-4; D is uncertain. This CDR3 is built from 17 residues. Trimming removed 0 bases from V and 5 bases from J, with 17 bases in between. CDR1 and CDR2 (germline): SGDLS, YYNGEE.

The chain links TRBV12-3 or TRBV12-4 to TRBJ2-5; D is tentatively TRBD1 or TRBD2 (5 bases each). Trimming stripped 6 bases from V and 3 bases from J, with 14 bases between. This CDR3 region has 14 residues. The CDR3 protein is CASRPGAGKETQYF. CDR3 in DNA: TGTGCCAGCAGGCCCGGGGCAGGGAAAGAGACCCAGTACTTC.

There are a few counts of this clonotype. The chain recombines TRBV12-3 or TRBV12-4 with TRBJ2-2; 7 bases align to TRBD1. J gave up 1 base and V 6 bases, and 2 bases lay outside the gene matches. The CDR3 covers 14 residues. The CDR3 DNA reads TGTGCCAGCAGCTGGGACAGGAACACCGGGGAGCTGTTTTTT. It specifies CASSWDRNTGELFF.

This clonotype was seen only a few times. This chain connects TRBV11-2 to TRBJ1-2; D is undetermined. The germline V gene encodes CDR1 SGHAT and CDR2 FQNNGV. The germline V and J ends were trimmed by 2 bases and 4 bases, with 14 bases remaining between them. The CDR3 is made up of 15 amino acids. The CDR3 DNA reads as TGTGCCAGCAGCTTAAATCCAGCCGAGAGCTATGGCTACACCTTC. Translation gives CASSLNPAESYGYTF.

This clonotype came up a few times. This rearrangement joins TRBV5-1 to TRBJ2-3, with 9 nucleotides matching TRBD2. This CDR3 is built from 17 residues. CDR1 and CDR2 (germline): SGHRS, YFSETQ. V was clipped by 4 bases and J by 2 bases; unmatched bases: 11. The DNA of the CDR3 is TGCGCCAGCAGCGGTTTCGTCGCGGGAGGGGTCACAGATACGCAGTATTTT. It yields the protein CASSGFVAGGVTDTQYF.

In its sample, this clonotype was seen a few times. This rearrangement joins TRBV5-1 to TRBJ2-7; perhaps TRBD1 as D (6 bases). CDR1 and CDR2 (germline): SGHRS, YFSETQ. The CDR3 has 15 amino acids. Between the trimmed V and J ends, which lost 0 bases and 5 bases, there was a span of 15 bases. CDR3 nucleotides: TGCGCCAGCAGCTTGGTGGACAGATTCCGAAACGAGCAGTACTTC. This sequence encodes CASSLVDRFRNEQYF.

This clonotype was recorded a few times. V is TRBV7-2 and J is TRBJ2-1; 11 nucleotides agree with TRBD2. Germline V lookup: CDR1 SGHTA, CDR2 FQGNSA. There are 17 residues in the CDR3. V lost 4 bases to trimming and J lost 2 bases; unmatched junction nucleotides: 7. The DNA of the CDR3 is TGTGCCAGCAGCTCCCTACTAGCGGGGGCGACCTACAATGAGCAGTTCTTC. This codes for CASSSLLAGATYNEQFF.

The gene calls are TRBV4-1 and TRBJ1-6; a possible D gene is TRBD1 (5 bases). V lost 0 bases and J 10 bases, leaving 19 bases between the germline ends. CDR1 is MGHRA, CDR2 YSYEKL, per germline. The CDR3 covers 17 residues. CDR3 nucleotides: TGCGCCAGCAGCCAAGATCCTCCAACAGGATTTCAGTCACCCCTCCACTTT. Its translation: CASSQDPPTGFQSPLHF.

The chain employs TRBV4-1 and TRBJ2-3; 9 nucleotides align to TRBD2. The CDR3 extends over 17 amino acids. Germline CDR1 is MGHRA and CDR2 is YSYEKL. Losses at the gene ends were 0 bases for V and 4 bases for J; bases not matched to a gene: 8. CDR3 region: CASSQDRAGGVADTQYF. CDR3 nucleotides: TGCGCCAGCAGCCAAGATCGGGCGGGAGGGGTCGCAGATACGCAGTATTTT.

In its sample, this clonotype was seen a few times. The gene calls are TRBV20-1 and TRBJ2-1; no firm D call. Germline V gene lookup returns CDR1 DFQATT and CDR2 SNEGSKA (reference sequence). V was pared by 5 bases and J by 6 bases, with 17 bases between. The length of the CDR3 is 14 residues. The CDR3 DNA reads as TGCAGTGCTGCGTGGGTTTCAGGTGTCAATGAGCAGTTCTTC. This codes for CSAAWVSGVNEQFF.

V usage is TRBV29-1 and J usage is TRBJ2-7; a possible D gene is TRBD1 (5 bases). CDR3 length equals 13 residues. Germline V gene lookup returns CDR1 SQVTM and CDR2 ANQGSEA. V was shortened by 1 base and J by 4 bases, with 11 bases between the two germline ends. The chain's CDR3 is CSVEGDRPYEQYF. The CDR3 DNA follows: TGCAGCGTTGAAGGAGACAGACCGTACGAGCAGTACTTC.

This clonotype occurred a few times. The J gene is TRBJ2-1, the V gene TRBV6-6; D is tentatively TRBD1 or TRBD2 (6 bases each). Germline values: CDR1 MNHNY, CDR2 SVGAGI (reference sequence). This CDR3 is built from 13 residues. V gave up 6 bases and J gave up 5 bases, with 11 bases separating them. CDR3 sequence (DNA): TGTGCCAGCAGGGACGGGGGCCACAATGAGCAGTTCTTC. It is translated as CASRDGGHNEQFF.

This clonotype was detected only a few times. The CDR3, as DNA: TGCAGTGCTAGAGATCCCGACGCCTACTCTGGAAACACCATATATTTT. Translated, it gives CSARDPDAYSGNTIYF. V gene TRBV20-1 combines with J gene TRBJ1-3; D is ambiguous. Trimming removed 0 bases at V and 0 bases at J, with 12 bases between. The CDR3 has 16 residues. Germline lookup yields CDR1 DFQATT and CDR2 SNEGSKA (reference sequence).

The J gene is TRBJ2-7, the V gene TRBV7-6, with 7 bases identical to TRBD1. The CDR3 extends over 17 amino acids. Losses at the gene ends were 0 bases for V and 2 bases for J; bases not matched to a gene: 10. The germline gives CDR1 SGHVS, CDR2 FNYEAQ. The CDR3 is CASSLAVSGTVTYEQYF. The CDR3 coding sequence is TGTGCCAGCAGCTTAGCGGTATCTGGGACAGTAACCTACGAGCAGTACTTC. The whole variable domain, filled in from reference TRBV7-6 and TRBJ2-7, reads GAGVSQSPRYKVTKRGQDVALRCDPISGHVSLYWYRQALGQGPEFLTYFNYEAQQDKSGLPNDRFSAERPEGSISTLTIQRTEQRDSAMYRCASSLAVSGTVTYEQYFGPGTRLTVT.

The CDR3 DNA reads TGTGCCAGCAGAGCAGCGGGGGGGGGCACAGATACGCAGTATTTT. This gives the protein CASRAAGGGTDTQYF. The gene calls are TRBV6-1 and TRBJ2-3, with 10 bases fitting TRBD2. CDR3 length: 15 residues. V trimming: 6 bases; J trimming: 1 base; junction bases outside the gene matches: 4. Germline-derived CDR1 and CDR2 are MNHNS and SASEGT.

The rearrangement uses TRBV18 and TRBJ2-1; TRBD2 aligns across 8 bases. Per germline, CDR1 KGHSH and CDR2 LQKENI. V was pared by 5 bases and J by 6 bases, with 9 bases of the junction left unmatched. This CDR3 region has 15 residues. The CDR3 coding sequence is TGTGCCAGCTCAGGCTCGGGACTAGTTCGCAATGAGCAGTTCTTC. Encoded protein: CASSGSGLVRNEQFF.

There are a few counts of this clonotype. Written as DNA, the CDR3 is TGTGCCACCAGTGATTTGCGAGTCGGCTATGGCTACACCTTC. Translated, it gives CATSDLRVGYGYTF. The rearrangement uses TRBV24-1 and TRBJ1-2; D unclear. The CDR3 spans 14 residues. Trimming cost V 0 bases and J 4 bases, with 8 bases left between them. The germline V gene has CDR1 KGHDR and CDR2 SFDVKD.

This sequence joins TRBV5-1 and TRBJ2-2; 9 bases match TRBD1. The CDR3 is made up of 16 amino acids. Looked up from germline, CDR1 is SGHRS and CDR2 is YFSETQ. J lost 7 bases, V lost 2 bases, and 9 bases had no gene match. The CDR3 DNA reads as TGCGCCAGCAGCTTCACATACAGGGGGCGAATCGGGGAGCTGTTTTTT. This gives the protein CASSFTYRGRIGELFF. Full variable domain (remainder filled in from reference TRBV5-1 and TRBJ2-2): KAGVTQTPRYLIKTRGQQVTLSCSPISGHRSVSWYQQTPGQGLQFLFEYFSETQRNKGNFPGRFSGRQFSNSRSEMNVSTLELGDSALYLCASSFTYRGRIGELFFGEGSRLTVL.

This clonotype came up a few times. CDR3 residues: CASSIPRTGSSGYTF. The CDR3 DNA sequence: TGTGCCAGTAGTATCCCCCGGACAGGTTCGAGTGGCTACACCTTC. V is TRBV19 and J is TRBJ1-2; 7 nucleotides agree with TRBD1. Germline lookup yields CDR1 LNHDA and CDR2 SQIVND (reference sequence). The CDR3 is 15 amino acids. V trimming: 3 bases; J trimming: 7 bases; junction bases outside the gene matches: 11.